The 2 T cell receptor beta chains given below trace back to one sample, sequenced in a study of PD-L1 blockade in urothelial cancer. This table comes from immunoSEQ multiplex PCR, and its TCRdb copy is limited to in-frame clones, with some not included. The sample lists some 49,000 clones; about 85% were seen once. Sample: PBMCs, taken around atezolizumab (anti-PD-L1) treatment. Receptors originate from a man aged 55-75 years with urothelial cancer.

This chain uses TRBV7-2 with TRBJ2-1; 9 positions match TRBD1. Germline CDR1 SGHTA, CDR2 FQGNSA. This CDR3 region has 16 residues. Germline trimming cut 1 base from V and 7 bases from J; bases unmatched to any gene: 8. The CDR3 DNA follows: TGTGCCAGCAGCTTAGAGGCACAGGGGGCAAAGAATGAGCAGTTCTTC. It specifies CASSLEAQGAKNEQFF.

The table lists this clone with a few counts. The rearrangement joins TRBV5-1 to TRBJ1-6; 10 bases match TRBD1. The CDR3 is 16 residues long. V was clipped by 4 bases and J by 11 bases; unmatched bases: 12. From germline, CDR1 is SGHRS and CDR2 YFSETQ. The CDR3 sequence is CASSISPGQGITPLHF. CDR3 nucleotides: TGCGCCAGCAGCATTTCGCCGGGACAGGGGATAACACCCCTCCACTTT.